The T cell receptor (beta chain) described here comes from a study of T cell changes during pregnancy in multiple sclerosis. CDR3 length: 15 amino acids. Germline CDR1 is PRHDT and CDR2 is FYEKMQ (reference sequence). Trimming removed 4 bases from V and 7 bases from J; junction bases left unmatched: 10. Sequencing was performed with immunoSEQ multiplex PCR; in TCRdb, only in-frame clones are kept and a portion is missing. Of about 36,000 clones listed, approximately 89% are singletons. The sequences come from CD8+ T cells from peripheral blood mononuclear cells, collected in the third trimester of pregnancy. V and J are TRBV13 and TRBJ2-1; 7 nucleotides agree with TRBD2. The TCR sequence derives from a female donor with multiple sclerosis, enrolled in a pregnancy study. CDR3 in amino acids: CASSSRPGTNNEQFF. Here the CDR3 DNA reads TGTGCCAGCAGCTCGCGGCCCGGGACTAATAATGAGCAGTTCTTC. Combining the CDR3 with reference TRBV13 and TRBJ2-1 gives the whole variable domain AAGVIQSPRHLIKEKRETATLKCYPIPRHDTVYWYQQGPGQDPQFLISFYEKMQSDKGSIPDRFSAQQFSDYHSELNMSSLELGDSALYFCASSSRPGTNNEQFFGPGTRLTVL.